This entry is about one TCR beta chain. Its specificity is not known. Through a sample-barcoded 5' primer and a J-beta primer mix, a second PCR was run for roughly 7 to 11 cycles. TCRdb called the 5' RACE reads again in MiXCR, with one record for every CDR3 protein. The sample comprises around 620,000 distinct CDR3 sequences, 27% of which are singletons, and 18% rests with the top ten. Germline CDR1 reads SQVTM; CDR2 reads ANQGSEA. The length of the CDR3 is 13 residues. The junction had 11 bases not matched to a gene; V was cut back by 6 bases and J by 8 bases. The data stem from a study of blood T cells in healthy people across ages. Study-wide results and caveats: Roughly linear age-related decline in beta diversity appeared, significant by age 40.

The chain couples TRBV29-1 to TRBJ1-2, with 8 bases aligning to TRBD1. The sample was blood. The TCR comes from an older woman in good health. CDR3 in DNA: TGCAGCGTAACGGGGCAGGGGGCGTGGGGCTACACCTTC. The encoded protein is CSVTGQGAWGYTF. The variable domain in full, with the rest retrieved from reference TRBV29-1 and TRBJ1-2, is SAVISQKPSRDICQRGTSLTIQCQVDSQVTMMFWYRQQPGQSLTLIATANQGSEATYESGFVIDKFPISRPNLTFSTLTVSNMSPEDSSIYLCSVTGQGAWGYTFGSGTRLTVV.